The TCR beta chain described here comes from a study of regulatory T cells in long-lasting Graves disease. Investigators prepared the TCR beta libraries by applying iRepertoire HTBI primers and Arm-PCR of CDR3 regions. A single record per CDR3 protein comes from TCRdb applying MiXCR to the multiplex PCR reads. The data contain 580,000 or so distinct CDR3 sequences, around 16% of them singletons. Time point denoted: newly diagnosed GD, antithyroid drugs for less than 3 months. Preparation of the TCR library used RNA extracted from PBMCs. In addition, the sample was reused for a study of T cells in Graves' hyperthyroidism and ophthalmopathy. That source adds: Aged 18 to 65, the patients had hyperthyroidism that was newly diagnosed and had lasted under 2 months. Blood also showed most of the thyroid clonotypes that were expanded above 0.001. For ophthalmopathy, model prediction preceded onset by a median around six months.

This clonotype originated in a man younger than 35 with Graves disease. Here the sequenced sample was peripheral blood mononuclear cells (PBMCs), taken at new diagnosis, from a patient treated with antithyroid drugs.

CDR3 DNA: TGCGCCAGCTCCCCCGGGACCGGCAGCGCACCCCTCCACTTT. Its translation is CASSPGTGSAPLHF. The chain recombines TRBV10-1 with TRBJ1-6, with TRBD1 as a possible D gene (5 bases). This CDR3 contains 14 residues. Germline V gene lookup returns CDR1 WNHNN and CDR2 SYGVQD (reference sequence). Trimming removed 8 bases at V and 11 bases at J, with 19 bases between.